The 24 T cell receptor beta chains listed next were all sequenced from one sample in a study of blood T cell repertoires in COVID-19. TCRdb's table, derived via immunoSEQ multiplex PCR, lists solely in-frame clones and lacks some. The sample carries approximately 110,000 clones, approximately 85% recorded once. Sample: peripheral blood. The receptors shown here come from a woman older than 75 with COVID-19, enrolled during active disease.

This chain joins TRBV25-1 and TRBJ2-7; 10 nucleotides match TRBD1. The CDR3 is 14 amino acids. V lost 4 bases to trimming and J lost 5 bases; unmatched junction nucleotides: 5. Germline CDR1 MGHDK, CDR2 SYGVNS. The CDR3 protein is CASSVGQGPNEQYF. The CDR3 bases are TGTGCCAGCAGTGTGGGACAGGGGCCCAACGAGCAGTACTTC.

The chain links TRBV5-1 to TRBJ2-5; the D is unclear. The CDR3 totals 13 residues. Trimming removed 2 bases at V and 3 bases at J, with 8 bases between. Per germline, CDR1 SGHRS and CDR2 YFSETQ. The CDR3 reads CASSLRLEETQYF. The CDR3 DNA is TGCGCCAGCAGCTTAAGGCTAGAAGAGACCCAGTACTTC.

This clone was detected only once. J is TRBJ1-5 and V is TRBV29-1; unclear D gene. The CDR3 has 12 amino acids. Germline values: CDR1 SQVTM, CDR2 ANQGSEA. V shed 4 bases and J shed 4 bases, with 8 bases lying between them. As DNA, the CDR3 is TGCAGCGTTGTGGCGGGGAATCAGCCCCAGCATTTT. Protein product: CSVVAGNQPQHF.

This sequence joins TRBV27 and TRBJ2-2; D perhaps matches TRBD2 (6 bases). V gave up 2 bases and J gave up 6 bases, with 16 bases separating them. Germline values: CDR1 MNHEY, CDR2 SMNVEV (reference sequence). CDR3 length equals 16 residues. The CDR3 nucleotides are TGTGCCAGCAGTTTAAATGCCCAGGGACTCGCCGGGGAGCTGTTTTTT. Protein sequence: CASSLNAQGLAGELFF.

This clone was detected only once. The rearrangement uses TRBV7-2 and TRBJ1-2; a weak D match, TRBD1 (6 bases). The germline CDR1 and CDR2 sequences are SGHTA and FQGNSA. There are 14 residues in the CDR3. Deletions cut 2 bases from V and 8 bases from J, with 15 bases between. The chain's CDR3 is CASSLRRQAEGYTF. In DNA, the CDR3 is TGTGCCAGCAGCTTACGACGACAGGCGGAGGGCTACACCTTC.

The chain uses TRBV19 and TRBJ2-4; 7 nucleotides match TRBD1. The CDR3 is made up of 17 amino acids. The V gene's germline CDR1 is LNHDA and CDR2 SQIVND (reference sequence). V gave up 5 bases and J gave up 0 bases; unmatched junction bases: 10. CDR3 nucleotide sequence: TGTGCCAGTAGTCGGGGAGAGGGGGCCTTAGCCAAAAACATTCAGTACTTC. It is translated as CASSRGEGALAKNIQYF.

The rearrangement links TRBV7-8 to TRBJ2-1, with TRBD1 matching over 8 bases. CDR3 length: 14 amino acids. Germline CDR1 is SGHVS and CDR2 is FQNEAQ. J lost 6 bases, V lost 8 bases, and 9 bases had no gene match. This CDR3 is CASETGTGGNEQFF. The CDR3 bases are TGTGCCAGCGAGACCGGGACAGGAGGCAATGAGCAGTTCTTC. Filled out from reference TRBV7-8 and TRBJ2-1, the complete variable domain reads GAGVSQSPRYKVAKRGQDVALRCDPISGHVSLFWYQQALGQGPEFLTYFQNEAQLDKSGLPSDRFFAERPEGSVSTLKIQRTQQEDSAVYLCASETGTGGNEQFFGPGTRLTVL.

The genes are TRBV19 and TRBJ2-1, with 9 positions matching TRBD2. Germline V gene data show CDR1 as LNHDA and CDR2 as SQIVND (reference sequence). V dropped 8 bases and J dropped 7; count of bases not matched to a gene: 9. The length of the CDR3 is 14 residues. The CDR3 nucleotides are TGTGCCAGTTCTAACCCGGGACTAGCAAATGAGCAGTTCTTC. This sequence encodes CASSNPGLANEQFF.

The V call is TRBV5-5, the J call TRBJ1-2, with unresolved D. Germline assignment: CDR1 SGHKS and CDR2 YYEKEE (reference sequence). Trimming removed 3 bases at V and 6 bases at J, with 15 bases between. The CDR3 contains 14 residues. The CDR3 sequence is CASSSPGSHNGYTF. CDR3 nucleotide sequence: TGTGCCAGCAGCTCCCCGGGGTCCCATAATGGCTACACCTTC.

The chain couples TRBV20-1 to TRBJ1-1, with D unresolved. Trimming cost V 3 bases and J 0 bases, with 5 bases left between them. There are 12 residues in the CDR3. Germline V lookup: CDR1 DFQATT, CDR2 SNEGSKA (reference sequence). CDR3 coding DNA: TGCAGTGCTAGTTCTGTGAACACTGAAGCTTTCTTT. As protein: CSASSVNTEAFF.

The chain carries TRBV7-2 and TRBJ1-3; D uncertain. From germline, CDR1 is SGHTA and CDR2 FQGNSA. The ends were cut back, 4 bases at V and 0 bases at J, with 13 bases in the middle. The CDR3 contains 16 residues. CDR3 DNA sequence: TGTGCCAGCAGCTCGATGACACCGAGCTCTGGAAACACCATATATTTT. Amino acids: CASSSMTPSSGNTIYF.

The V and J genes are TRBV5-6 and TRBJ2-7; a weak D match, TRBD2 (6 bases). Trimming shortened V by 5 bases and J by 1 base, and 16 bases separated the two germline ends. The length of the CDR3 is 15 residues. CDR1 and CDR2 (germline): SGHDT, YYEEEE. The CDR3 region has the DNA TGTGCCAGCAGTTTTAGCGGAGCCACTTCCTACGAGCAGTACTTC. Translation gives CASSFSGATSYEQYF.

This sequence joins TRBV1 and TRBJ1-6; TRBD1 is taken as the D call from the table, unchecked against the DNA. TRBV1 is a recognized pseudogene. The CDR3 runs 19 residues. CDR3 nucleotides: TGCACCAGCAGCCAAGATCGGGGGACAGGGGGCTCCTATAATTCACCCCTCCACTTT. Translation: CTSSQDRGTGGSYNSPLHF.

CDR3 amino acids: CASSDRGSYGYTF. CDR3 DNA: TGTGCCAGCTCCGACAGGGGTTCGTATGGCTACACCTTC. The chain combines TRBV18 with TRBJ1-2; TRBD1 matches 8 bases. The CDR3 is made up of 13 amino acids. Trimming at V came to 6 bases and at J to 5 bases, leaving 5 bases not matched to a gene. Germline lookup yields CDR1 KGHSH and CDR2 LQKENI.

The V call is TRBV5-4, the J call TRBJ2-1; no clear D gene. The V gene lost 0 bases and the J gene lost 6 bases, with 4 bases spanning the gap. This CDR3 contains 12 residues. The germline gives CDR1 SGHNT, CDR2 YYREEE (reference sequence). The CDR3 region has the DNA TGTGCCAGCAGCTTGGATCGCAATGAGCAGTTCTTC. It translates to CASSLDRNEQFF.

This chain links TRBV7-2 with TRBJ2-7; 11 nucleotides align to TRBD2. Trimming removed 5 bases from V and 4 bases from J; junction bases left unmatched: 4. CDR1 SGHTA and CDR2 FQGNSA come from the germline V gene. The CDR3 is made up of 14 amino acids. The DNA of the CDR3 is TGTGCCAGCAGCCCCACTAGCGGGAGTTACGAGCAGTACTTC. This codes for CASSPTSGSYEQYF.

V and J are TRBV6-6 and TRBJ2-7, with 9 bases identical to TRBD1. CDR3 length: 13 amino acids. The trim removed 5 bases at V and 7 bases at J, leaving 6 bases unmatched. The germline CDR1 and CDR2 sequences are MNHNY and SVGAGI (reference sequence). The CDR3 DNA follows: TGTGCCAGCAGTGCAACAGGGGGCTCGGAGCAGTACTTC. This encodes CASSATGGSEQYF.

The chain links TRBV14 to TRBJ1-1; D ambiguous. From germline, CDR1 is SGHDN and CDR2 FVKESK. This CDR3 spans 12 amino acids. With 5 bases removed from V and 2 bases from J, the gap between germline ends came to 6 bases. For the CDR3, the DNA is TGTGCCAGCAGCTACAGCAACACTGAAGCTTTCTTT. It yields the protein CASSYSNTEAFF.

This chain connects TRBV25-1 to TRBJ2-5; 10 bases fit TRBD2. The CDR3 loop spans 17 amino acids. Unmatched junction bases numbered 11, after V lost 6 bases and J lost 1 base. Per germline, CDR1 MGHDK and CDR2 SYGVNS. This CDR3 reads CASSLSGRSLGQETQYF. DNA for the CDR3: TGTGCCAGCAGCCTTAGCGGGAGGAGTCTTGGCCAAGAGACCCAGTACTTC.

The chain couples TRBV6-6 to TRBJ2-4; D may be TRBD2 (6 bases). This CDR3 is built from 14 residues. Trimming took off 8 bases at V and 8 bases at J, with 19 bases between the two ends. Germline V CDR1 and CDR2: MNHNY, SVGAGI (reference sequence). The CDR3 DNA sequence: TGTGCCAGCGCGGGACCATACCCCGAGGACATTCAGTACTTC. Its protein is CASAGPYPEDIQYF.

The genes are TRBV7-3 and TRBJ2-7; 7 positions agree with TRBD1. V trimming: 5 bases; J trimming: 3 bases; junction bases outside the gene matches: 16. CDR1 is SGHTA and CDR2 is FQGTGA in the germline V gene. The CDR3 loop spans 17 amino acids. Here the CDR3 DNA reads TGTGCCAGCAGCCGCAAGAGGCCGGGACAGCAAATCTACGAGCAGTACTTC. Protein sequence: CASSRKRPGQQIYEQYF.

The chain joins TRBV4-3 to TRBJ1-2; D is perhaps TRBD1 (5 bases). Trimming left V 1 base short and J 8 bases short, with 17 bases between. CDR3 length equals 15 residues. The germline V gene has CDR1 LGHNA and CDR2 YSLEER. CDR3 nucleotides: TGCGCCAGCAGCCAAGTCAGCGGATCCGGGGGAGGCTACACCTTC. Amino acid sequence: CASSQVSGSGGGYTF.

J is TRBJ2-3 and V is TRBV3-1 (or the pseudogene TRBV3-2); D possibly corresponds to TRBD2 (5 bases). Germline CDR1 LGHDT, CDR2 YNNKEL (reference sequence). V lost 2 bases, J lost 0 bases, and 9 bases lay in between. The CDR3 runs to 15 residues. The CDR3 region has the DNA TGTGCCAGCAGCCAATACGCGGGCAGCACAGATACGCAGTATTTT. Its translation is CASSQYAGSTDTQYF.

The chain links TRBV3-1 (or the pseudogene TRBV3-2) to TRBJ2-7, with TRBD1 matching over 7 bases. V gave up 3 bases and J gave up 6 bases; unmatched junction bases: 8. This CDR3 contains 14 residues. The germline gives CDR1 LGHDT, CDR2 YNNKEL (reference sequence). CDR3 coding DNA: TGTGCCAGCAGCCACCCCCGACCAGGGGGCGAGCAGTACTTC. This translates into CASSHPRPGGEQYF.